These 25 T cell receptor beta chains originate from one sample sequenced in a study of cytomegalovirus exposure and HLA in healthy donors. The study ran its PCR with 60 Vbeta and 13 Jbeta primers. Assay used: immunoSEQ multiplex PCR; TCRdb lists only in-frame clones, some missing. The sample shows 130,000 to 150,000 clones, 75% to 80% of them seen only once. Specimen: PBMCs. The receptors here all came from a man between 35 and 55 years old in good health and CMV-seropositive.

V is TRBV5-6 and J is TRBJ2-7, with no clear D. Trimming took 5 bases from V and 7 from J, leaving 13 bases between them. The germline V gene encodes CDR1 SGHDT and CDR2 YYEEEE. This CDR3 region has 12 residues. The CDR3 DNA is TGTGCCAGCAGTGTCACGACTGTTGAGCAGTACTTC. Its protein product is CASSVTTVEQYF.

The rearrangement links TRBV19 to TRBJ1-3; maybe TRBD1 (5 bases). The V gene's germline CDR1 is LNHDA and CDR2 SQIVND (reference sequence). The CDR3 runs to 15 residues. Trimming took off 3 bases at V and 3 bases at J, with 12 bases between the two ends. CDR3 sequence: CASSIPPGGGNTIYF. CDR3 coding DNA: TGTGCCAGTAGTATTCCACCGGGGGGTGGAAACACCATATATTTT.

The chain links TRBV6-1 to TRBJ1-5; D is unresolved. CDR1 is MNHNS and CDR2 is SASEGT in the germline V gene. Deletions cut 3 bases from V and 6 bases from J, with 12 bases between. There are 14 residues in the CDR3. CDR3 sequence reads: CASSEESRGQPQHF. The CDR3 DNA is TGTGCCAGCAGTGAGGAAAGCCGGGGTCAGCCCCAGCATTTT.

The rearrangement links TRBV21-1 to TRBJ2-1; the table's D call of TRBD1 was not tested on the DNA. TRBV21-1 is a recognized pseudogene. The CDR3 loop spans 20 amino acids. CDR3 in DNA: TGTGCCAGCAGCAAAACCGTGACAGGACCAGGGGGAGTGTCGTACAATGAGCAGTTCTTC. Translation gives CASSKTVTGPGGVSYNEQFF.

This clone was recorded a few times. The rearrangement links TRBV27 to TRBJ2-6, with D possibly being TRBD2 (5 bases). Germline V gene sequence: CDR1 MNHEY, CDR2 SMNVEV (reference sequence). Trimming stripped 10 bases from V and 0 bases from J, with 16 bases between. The CDR3 sequence is 16 residues long. CDR3 nucleotides: TGTGCCACCAAGTCGTCCCGGGGCTCTGGGGCCAACGTCCTGACTTTC. Translated, it gives CATKSSRGSGANVLTF.

This clone has only one observation. The V and J genes are TRBV2 and TRBJ2-1; no clear D. The CDR3 loop spans 15 amino acids. Looked up from germline, CDR1 is SNHLY and CDR2 is FYNNEI. V lost 6 bases and J lost 4, with 16 bases in between. The CDR3 region is CASRVQKAAYNEQFF. Here the CDR3 DNA reads TGTGCCAGCAGGGTACAGAAGGCCGCGTACAATGAGCAGTTCTTC.

The J gene is TRBJ1-1, the V gene TRBV25-1; 9 bases match TRBD1. Germline V gene lookup returns CDR1 MGHDK and CDR2 SYGVNS. J gave up 6 bases and V 3 bases, and 5 bases lay outside the gene matches. CDR3 size: 14 residues. The CDR3 bases are TGTGCCAGCAGTGATAAGAGGGACAGGGCTGAAGCTTTCTTT. Translation gives CASSDKRDRAEAFF.

The rearrangement uses TRBV4-3 and TRBJ1-1, with 7 bases that match TRBD1. The germline CDR1 and CDR2 sequences are LGHNA and YSLEER. The CDR3 covers 16 residues. V was pared by 0 bases and J by 3 bases, with 7 bases of the junction left unmatched. CDR3 amino acids: CASSQDRGGADTEAFF. CDR3 DNA sequence: TGCGCCAGCAGCCAAGATAGAGGGGGCGCTGACACTGAAGCTTTCTTT.

The chain has TRBV7-9 and TRBJ2-1, with D possibly matching TRBD2 (7 bases). V shed 5 bases and J shed 4 bases, with 18 bases lying between them. The length of the CDR3 is 16 residues. Germline CDR1 and CDR2: SEHNR and FQNEAQ (reference sequence). CDR3 in amino acids: CASSAAGAGLYNEQFF. The CDR3 DNA reads TGTGCCAGCAGCGCGGCGGGGGCGGGACTTTACAATGAGCAGTTCTTC. Complete variable domain (other parts from reference TRBV7-9 and TRBJ2-1): DTGVSQNPRHKITKRGQNVTFRCDPISEHNRLYWYRQTLGQGPEFLTYFQNEAQLEKSRLLSDRFSAERPKGSFSTLEIQRTEQGDSAMYLCASSAAGAGLYNEQFFGPGTRLTVL.

V and J are TRBV2 and TRBJ1-6; possibly TRBD1 for D (5 bases). Trimming shortened V by 4 bases and J by 9 bases, and 10 bases separated the two germline ends. This CDR3 is 13 amino acids long. Germline-derived CDR1 and CDR2 are SNHLY and FYNNEI. The CDR3 DNA reads TGTGCCAGCAGTGTAGGGGAGGGTTCACCCCTCCACTTT. Protein product: CASSVGEGSPLHF.

Regarding this clone: One end of the junction does not line up with germline, which may come from a read error. The rearrangement links TRBV5-6 to TRBJ2-4; tentative D call: TRBD1 (5 bases). Germline V CDR1 and CDR2: SGHDT, YYEEEE. The CDR3 has 13 amino acids. CDR3 DNA: TGTGCCAGCAGCTCCGGTTTCACAGGACCTCTCGCCTTC. Protein: CASSSGFTGPLAF.

This chain uses TRBV18 with TRBJ1-2; D might be TRBD1 (6 bases). This CDR3 contains 15 residues. V dropped 3 bases and J dropped 4 bases, with 15 bases sitting between them. Germline values: CDR1 KGHSH, CDR2 LQKENI. For the CDR3, the DNA is TGTGCCAGCTCACCGCCAAATACAGGGCCCTATGGCTACACCTTC. This translates into CASSPPNTGPYGYTF.

This clone turned up a few times. The chain combines TRBV5-1 with TRBJ2-7; no reliable D call. The germline CDR1 and CDR2 sequences are SGHRS and YFSETQ. Trimming took 0 bases from V and 2 from J, leaving 9 bases between them. The CDR3 is made up of 14 amino acids. The DNA for the CDR3 is TGCGCCAGCAGCTTGGAAGGAGCCGCCTACGAGCAGTACTTC. Translated: CASSLEGAAYEQYF.

The V and J genes are TRBV4-2 and TRBJ2-7, with 10 bases that match TRBD2. The length of the CDR3 is 16 residues. Trimming removed 1 base from V and 2 bases from J; junction bases left unmatched: 5. CDR1 and CDR2 from the germline V gene are LGHNA and YNFKEQ. As DNA, the CDR3 is TGTGCCAGCAGCCAAGGGGCCACTAGCGGGACCTACGAGCAGTACTTC. This translates into CASSQGATSGTYEQYF.

V and J are TRBV15 and TRBJ2-1, with a possible D match to TRBD2 (6 bases). Germline V gene data show CDR1 as LNHNV and CDR2 as YYDKDF (reference sequence). Trimming left V 0 bases short and J 0 bases short, with 9 bases between. This CDR3 is built from 16 residues. In DNA, the CDR3 is TGTGCCACCAGCAGAGAGGGACTGAGCTCCTACAATGAGCAGTTCTTC. The encoded protein is CATSREGLSSYNEQFF.

The V and J genes are TRBV4-1 and TRBJ2-3, with D perhaps matching TRBD2 (5 bases). Germline V gives CDR1 MGHRA, CDR2 YSYEKL. The CDR3 is made up of 16 amino acids. V lost 2 bases to trimming and J lost 0 bases, with 12 bases between them. The CDR3 DNA follows: TGCGCCAGCAGCCAACCCATCCGGGGTAGCACAGATACGCAGTATTTT. It codes for CASSQPIRGSTDTQYF.

This clone was picked up a small number of times. The chain links TRBV29-1 to TRBJ1-1; D remains ambiguous. Germline CDR1 SQVTM, CDR2 ANQGSEA. The V gene lost 7 bases and the J gene lost 1 base, with 7 bases spanning the gap. The length of the CDR3 is 11 residues. The CDR3 DNA reads as TGCAGCGCTCAGAAGAACACTGAAGCTTTCTTT. Encoded protein: CSAQKNTEAFF.

The J gene is TRBJ1-1, the V gene TRBV18; D is unresolved. Trimming took off 3 bases at V and 1 base at J, with 15 bases between the two ends. Germline CDR1 reads KGHSH; CDR2 reads LQKENI. This CDR3 comprises 16 residues. CDR3: CASSPLLVRGNTEAFF. The CDR3 bases are TGTGCCAGCTCACCCCTTTTGGTTCGGGGGAACACTGAAGCTTTCTTT.

V usage is TRBV4-2 and J usage is TRBJ2-2; D not resolved. V was shortened by 4 bases and J by 0 bases, with 6 bases between the two germline ends. CDR1 and CDR2 (germline): LGHNA, YNFKEQ. The CDR3 totals 14 residues. This CDR3 reads CASSLSSNTGELFF. CDR3 DNA sequence: TGTGCCAGCAGCCTGTCTTCGAACACCGGGGAGCTGTTTTTT.

This chain connects TRBV9 to TRBJ1-6; 8 bases are shared with TRBD1. Trimming removed 4 bases from V and 6 bases from J; junction bases left unmatched: 6. CDR3 length equals 15 residues. Germline CDR1 SGDLS, CDR2 YYNGEE. This CDR3 is CASSPPGQGNSPLHF. Written as DNA, the CDR3 is TGTGCCAGCAGCCCACCTGGACAGGGTAATTCACCCCTCCACTTT.

V and J are TRBV28 and TRBJ2-5, with a tentative D call TRBD1 (6 bases). The CDR3 has 13 amino acids. Germline values: CDR1 MDHEN, CDR2 SYDVKM. The V end was cut by 3 bases, the J end by 10 bases, with 15 bases between. The CDR3 region has the DNA TGTGCCAGCAGTTTCCCTCCTGGGGGCGGCCAGTACTTC. This encodes CASSFPPGGGQYF.

In regard to this clone: This sample includes further DNA sequences coding for the same CDR3. The gene calls are TRBV30 and TRBJ1-5, with TRBD1 as a possible D gene (5 bases). CDR3 length equals 13 residues. The V end was cut by 2 bases, the J end by 0 bases, with 5 bases between. Looked up from germline, CDR1 is GTSNPN and CDR2 is SVGIG (reference sequence). In DNA form, the CDR3 reads TGTGCCTGGAGTACAGGTAGCAATCAGCCCCAGCATTTT. Protein: CAWSTGSNQPQHF.

CDR3 protein: CASSSSGRVGFQETQYF. Here the CDR3 DNA reads TGTGCCAGCAGCTCTAGCGGGAGAGTCGGTTTTCAAGAGACCCAGTACTTC. V usage is TRBV7-8 and J usage is TRBJ2-5; 10 bases are shared with TRBD2. CDR3 length: 17 residues. The V and J ends lost 4 bases and 2 bases, in that order; junction bases with no gene match: 10. Germline assignment: CDR1 SGHVS and CDR2 FQNEAQ. Full variable domain (missing parts from reference TRBV7-8 and TRBJ2-5): GAGVSQSPRYKVAKRGQDVALRCDPISGHVSLFWYQQALGQGPEFLTYFQNEAQLDKSGLPSDRFFAERPEGSVSTLKIQRTQQEDSAVYLCASSSSGRVGFQETQYFGPGTRLLVL.

V is TRBV4-2 and J is TRBJ1-1; tentative D call: TRBD1 (6 bases). V was trimmed by 4 bases and J by 0 bases, leaving 12 bases between them. Germline V gene data show CDR1 as LGHNA and CDR2 as YNFKEQ. The CDR3 has 15 residues. The CDR3 coding sequence is TGTGCCAGCAGCCCTAAGGACAGCCTGAACACTGAAGCTTTCTTT. Residues: CASSPKDSLNTEAFF.

The gene calls are TRBV19 and TRBJ1-2; 8 positions match TRBD1. CDR1 is LNHDA, CDR2 SQIVND, per germline (reference sequence). The CDR3 runs 16 residues. With 5 bases clipped from V and 4 bases from J, the junction kept 12 bases outside the gene matches. CDR3 protein: CASSARTGTLVYGYTF. CDR3 bases: TGTGCCAGTAGTGCCAGGACAGGGACGTTGGTCTATGGCTACACCTTC.